This TCR beta chain stems from a study of blood T cell repertoires in COVID-19. Whole-study context: Spain, Italy and the United States supplied samples that represented acute and convalescent COVID-19. The analysed material was cDNA or gDNA that came from T cells, B-cell-depleted T cells, or PBMCs.

The CDR3 consists of 13 residues. The junction had 6 bases not matched to a gene; V was cut back by 1 base and J by 7 bases. Germline values: CDR1 GTSNPN, CDR2 SVGIG (reference sequence). Clones were sequenced by immunoSEQ multiplex PCR, and TCRdb holds only the in-frame ones, with some missing. The data show 300,000 to 400,000 clones, 85% to 90% seen once. Seattle patients were enrolled while actively infected and followed longitudinally. V is TRBV30 and J is TRBJ2-7, with 8 nucleotides matching TRBD2. The receptor was derived from a woman between 45 and 60 years old with COVID-19, enrolled during active disease. Sequenced input: peripheral blood. Here the CDR3 DNA reads TGTGCCTGGAGTGCACGGGGGGGGCGGGAGCAGTACTTC. Translated, it gives CAWSARGGREQYF.